One and the same sample provided the 18 T cell receptor beta chains below, sequenced in a study of OX40 agonist ivuxolimab in advanced cancers. Generated by immunoSEQ multiplex PCR, the TCRdb table keeps only in-frame clones and is missing some. Of under 8,000 clones listed, roughly 90% are singletons. The material sequenced was CD4+ or CD8+ T cells sorted from blood, taken in a trial of the OX40 agonist ivuxolimab. The receptors derive from an adult with an advanced solid tumor such as melanoma, head and neck, liver or kidney cancer.

The chain joins TRBV2 to TRBJ1-5, with D uncertain. CDR1 is SNHLY, CDR2 FYNNEI, per germline. This CDR3 has 17 residues. The ends were cut back, 1 base at V and 3 bases at J, with 16 bases in the middle. CDR3 in amino acids: CASSEVGRWEDNQPQHF. CDR3 bases: TGTGCCAGCAGTGAAGTCGGCCGTTGGGAGGACAATCAGCCCCAGCATTTT.

As for this clone: Other DNA sequences in the same sample also yield this CDR3. The V and J genes are TRBV18 and TRBJ1-6; no clear D gene. The CDR3 covers 15 residues. CDR1 and CDR2 (germline): KGHSH, LQKENI. V was clipped by 1 base and J by 7 bases, with 11 bases between them. As DNA, the CDR3 is TGTGCCAGCTCACCACTGGCAGGAGCCAATTCACCCCTCCACTTT. Its protein is CASSPLAGANSPLHF. The full variable domain, in which reference TRBV18 and TRBJ1-6 provide the parts outside the CDR3, is NAGVMQNPRHLVRRRGQEARLRCSPMKGHSHVYWYRQLPEEGLKFMVYLQKENIIDESGMPKERFSAEFPKEGPSILRIQQVVRGDSAAYFCASSPLAGANSPLHFGNGTRLTVT.

This clone was counted between two and nine times. The chain links TRBV5-1 to TRBJ2-3; D remains ambiguous. The CDR3 spans 16 residues. Per germline, CDR1 SGHRS and CDR2 YFSETQ. V lost 0 bases to trimming and J lost 4 bases, with 15 bases between them. The CDR3 spells CASSLDPSPRADTQYF. CDR3 DNA sequence: TGCGCCAGCAGCTTGGATCCAAGCCCTCGGGCAGATACGCAGTATTTT.

This clone was recorded once. The chain employs TRBV5-1 and TRBJ2-5, with a weak D call TRBD2 (5 bases). Trimming shortened V by 2 bases and J by 5 bases, and 10 bases separated the two germline ends. Germline V gene sequence: CDR1 SGHRS, CDR2 YFSETQ. This CDR3 contains 13 residues. The CDR3 DNA reads as TGCGCCAGCAGCTTAGCTAGCCGGGAGACCCAGTACTTC. Its protein product is CASSLASRETQYF.

On this clone itself: Other DNA variants within this sample encode the same CDR3. The rearrangement links TRBV30 to TRBJ2-7, with D unclear. V shed 5 bases and J shed 0 bases, with 5 bases lying between them. Germline CDR1 and CDR2: GTSNPN and SVGIG (reference sequence). The CDR3 loop spans 11 amino acids. The CDR3 DNA reads as TGTGCCTGGTCGGTCTCCTACGAGCAGTACTTC. Translating it yields CAWSVSYEQYF.

J is TRBJ1-3 and V is TRBV29-1; D unclear. The CDR3 loop spans 13 amino acids. The V end lost 7 bases, the J end lost 4 bases, and 14 bases lay between the germline ends. Germline assignment: CDR1 SQVTM and CDR2 ANQGSEA. The CDR3, as DNA: TGCAGCGCAGGAAAGACGGGAGGAAACACCATATATTTT. This sequence encodes CSAGKTGGNTIYF.

In nucleotides, the CDR3 is TGTGCCAGCAGCTCGACCTCCAGGGGAAACCCCTACGAGCAGTACTTC. It specifies CASSSTSRGNPYEQYF. V gene TRBV7-2 combines with J gene TRBJ2-7; weak D call: TRBD1 (6 bases). CDR3 length: 16 residues. Germline CDR1 is SGHTA and CDR2 is FQGNSA. The ends were cut back, 4 bases at V and 2 bases at J, with 18 bases in the middle.

V gene TRBV11-3 combines with J gene TRBJ2-2, with D unclear. The length of the CDR3 is 16 residues. The V gene lost 3 bases and the J gene lost 0 bases, with 11 bases spanning the gap. Germline lookup yields CDR1 SGHNT and CDR2 YENEEA. In nucleotides, the CDR3 is TGTGCCAGCAGCTTTCTTCTTCAGGCGAACACCGGGGAGCTGTTTTTT. This gives the protein CASSFLLQANTGELFF. Based on the CDR3 plus reference TRBV11-3 and TRBJ2-2, the full variable domain is EAGVVQSPRYKIIEKKQPVAFWCNPISGHNTLYWYLQNLGQGPELLIRYENEEAVDDSQLPKDRFSAERLKGVDSTLKIQPAELGDSAVYLCASSFLLQANTGELFFGEGSRLTVL.

This chain uses TRBV4-3 with TRBJ1-1, with TRBD1 matching over 9 bases. The J segment lost 0 bases and the V segment lost 4 bases, leaving 6 bases of the junction unmatched. From germline, CDR1 is LGHNA and CDR2 YSLEER. The CDR3 runs 16 residues. The CDR3 region has the DNA TGCGCCAGCAGCCTCACCGGGACAGGGATGAACACTGAAGCTTTCTTT. Its translation is CASSLTGTGMNTEAFF.

The rearrangement uses TRBV4-1 and TRBJ1-2; 7 bases agree with TRBD1. V shed 1 base and J 8 bases; nucleotides not matched to a gene: 7. CDR3 length: 14 amino acids. The germline V gene encodes CDR1 MGHRA and CDR2 YSYEKL. The CDR3 spells CASSQVGGAEGYTF. DNA of the CDR3: TGCGCCAGCAGCCAAGTAGGGGGCGCTGAAGGCTACACCTTC.

This clone has a handful of counts. V is TRBV15 and J is TRBJ2-5; D not resolved. V lost 6 bases to trimming and J lost 1 base, with 9 bases between them. Germline CDR1 LNHNV, CDR2 YYDKDF (reference sequence). This CDR3 has 13 amino acids. The CDR3 nucleotides read TGTGCCACCAGAAAGGGAACCCAAGAGACCCAGTACTTC. Protein sequence: CATRKGTQETQYF.

V gene TRBV28 combines with J gene TRBJ1-5; D is ambiguous. The CDR3 has 14 residues. CDR1 MDHEN and CDR2 SYDVKM come from the germline V gene. V lost 7 bases, J lost 2 bases, and 12 bases lay in between. In nucleotides, the CDR3 is TGTGCCAGCAAATCGGGATGGGGCAATCAGCCCCAGCATTTT. Translation: CASKSGWGNQPQHF.

This sequence joins TRBV6-5 and TRBJ2-2, with D tentatively TRBD2 (5 bases). Germline V CDR1 and CDR2: MNHEY, SVGAGI. V lost 6 bases, J lost 4 bases, and 9 bases lay in between. The CDR3 spans 13 residues. CDR3 nucleotide sequence: TGTGCCAGCAGGGGAGACGGCACCGGGGAGCTGTTTTTT. Protein: CASRGDGTGELFF.

The gene calls are TRBV5-1 and TRBJ1-3; D gene unclear. This CDR3 spans 15 amino acids. V was shortened by 4 bases and J by 1 base, with 12 bases between the two germline ends. Germline assignment: CDR1 SGHRS and CDR2 YFSETQ. As DNA, the CDR3 is TGCGCCAGCAGCCCCGTCACGGGGTCTGGAAACACCATATATTTT. The encoded protein is CASSPVTGSGNTIYF.

As concerns this clone: The missing conserved phenylalanine or tryptophan at the end of this CDR3 makes a read error likely. No DNA is shown, since the ends of the CDR3 on it are uncertain; the CDR3 is the one TCRdb lists. This chain links TRBV15 with TRBJ2-7; TRBD1 is taken as the D call from the table, unchecked against the DNA. The CDR3 contains 13 residues when both ends are counted. Germline V CDR1 and CDR2: LNHNV, YYDKDF (reference sequence). CDR3 sequence reads: CATSRGVGGPLQS.

The gene calls are TRBV7-3 and TRBJ2-7; D not certain. V lost 2 bases, J lost 2 bases, and 13 bases lay in between. Germline-derived CDR1 and CDR2 are SGHTA and FQGTGA. The CDR3 is 15 residues long. CDR3 loop: CASSLAQGIPYEQYF. CDR3 coding DNA: TGTGCCAGCAGCTTAGCGCAAGGTATCCCCTACGAGCAGTACTTC.

This clone was picked up a small number of times. CDR3 loop: CASSDTGTGFESQPQHF. The DNA for the CDR3 is TGTGCCAGCAGTGACACCGGGACAGGGTTCGAAAGTCAGCCCCAGCATTTT. This chain joins TRBV6-1 and TRBJ1-5, with 9 bases that match TRBD1. V shed 3 bases, J shed 6 bases, and the junction held 12 bases outside the gene matches. This CDR3 is built from 17 residues. From germline, CDR1 is MNHNS and CDR2 SASEGT.

J is TRBJ2-3 and V is TRBV28; D call uncertain. Trimming took off 11 bases at V and 5 bases at J, with 17 bases between the two ends. Germline values: CDR1 MDHEN, CDR2 SYDVKM. The CDR3 has 13 residues. The CDR3 sequence is CASAPRSRDTQYF. CDR3 sequence (DNA): TGTGCCTCAGCCCCGCGGAGTCGAGATACGCAGTATTTT. Full variable domain (rest looked up from reference TRBV28 and TRBJ2-3): DVKVTQSSRYLVKRTGEKVFLECVQDMDHENMFWYRQDPGLGLRLIYFSYDVKMKEKGDIPEGYSVSREKKERFSLILESASTNQTSMYLCASAPRSRDTQYFGPGTRLTVL.